Below, 26 T cell receptor beta chains from the same sample are listed, as sequenced in a study of T cell changes during pregnancy in multiple sclerosis. TCRdb's table, derived via immunoSEQ multiplex PCR, lists solely in-frame clones and lacks some. The sample lists roughly 75,000 clones, approximately 94% occurring once. The material sequenced was peripheral blood, taken after pregnancy. The receptors were sampled from a female donor in good health, enrolled as a control in a pregnancy study.

This chain uses TRBV6-6 with TRBJ2-7; 7 nucleotides align to TRBD2. The CDR3 length is 16 residues. V lost 4 bases and J lost 2; bases outside the gene matches: 11. Germline V gene sequence: CDR1 MNHNY, CDR2 SVGAGI (reference sequence). The DNA for the CDR3 is TGTGCCAGCAGTTCTGGGGAAGCGGGGAACCCCTACGAGCAGTACTTC. Translated: CASSSGEAGNPYEQYF.

This sequence joins TRBV2 and TRBJ1-6; D unresolved. This CDR3 is built from 12 residues. The V end lost 6 bases, the J end lost 7 bases, and 7 bases lay between the germline ends. Looked up from germline, CDR1 is SNHLY and CDR2 is FYNNEI. This CDR3 reads CASSKQNSPLHF. In DNA form, the CDR3 reads TGTGCCAGCAGCAAACAGAATTCACCCCTCCACTTT.

This chain joins TRBV2 and TRBJ2-5; perhaps TRBD2 as D (5 bases). The CDR3 runs 14 residues. Trimming shortened V by 6 bases and J by 5 bases, and 16 bases separated the two germline ends. The germline CDR1 and CDR2 sequences are SNHLY and FYNNEI. The CDR3 bases are TGTGCCAGCAGGGACCTAGCCTCATTTGAGACCCAGTACTTC. Protein sequence: CASRDLASFETQYF.

This chain connects TRBV4-1 to TRBJ2-2; D uncertain. V lost 1 base and J lost 4, with 10 bases in between. This CDR3 comprises 15 residues. Germline assignment: CDR1 MGHRA and CDR2 YSYEKL. This CDR3 reads CASSQARLSTGELFF. CDR3 in DNA: TGCGCCAGCAGCCAAGCGCGGCTATCCACCGGGGAGCTGTTTTTT.

This sequence joins TRBV19 and TRBJ1-1; D may be TRBD1 (6 bases). Germline V gene sequence: CDR1 LNHDA, CDR2 SQIVND (reference sequence). V shed 5 bases and J shed 9 bases, with 19 bases lying between them. The CDR3 runs 14 residues. CDR3 DNA sequence: TGTGCCAGTAGTGAGGGCAGGGGAAATGGGAAAGCTTTCTTT. Translation gives CASSEGRGNGKAFF.

V usage is TRBV29-1 and J usage is TRBJ2-1, with 11 bases matching TRBD2. J was trimmed by 6 bases and V by 7 bases; bases with no gene match: 8. Germline CDR1 is SQVTM and CDR2 is ANQGSEA. The CDR3 length is 14 residues. The CDR3 DNA follows: TGCAGCGCCGAGGGGCTAGCGGGGGGCAATGAGCAGTTCTTC. Translation gives CSAEGLAGGNEQFF.

The rearrangement uses TRBV7-8 and TRBJ2-7; D is unresolved. Germline CDR1 and CDR2: SGHVS and FQNEAQ. V lost 5 bases, J lost 2 bases, and 7 bases lay in between. There are 12 residues in the CDR3. The CDR3 spells CASSHSTYEQYF. CDR3 nucleotide sequence: TGTGCCAGCAGCCATAGTACCTACGAGCAGTACTTC.

In its sample, this clone was seen once. This chain connects TRBV4-2 to TRBJ1-4; D may be TRBD1 (5 bases). Trimming took 4 bases from V and 5 from J, leaving 11 bases between them. Germline-derived CDR1 and CDR2 are LGHNA and YNFKEQ. The CDR3 contains 14 residues. The CDR3 loop is CASSPPAGNEKLFF. The DNA for the CDR3 is TGTGCCAGCAGCCCCCCCGCAGGGAATGAAAAACTGTTTTTT.

The gene calls are TRBV28 and TRBJ2-3, with 9 bases fitting TRBD1. The CDR3 loop spans 14 amino acids. CDR1 is MDHEN and CDR2 is SYDVKM in the germline V gene. V lost 5 bases to trimming and J lost 3 bases; unmatched junction nucleotides: 3. CDR3 in amino acids: CASSTGGGTDTQYF. The CDR3 nucleotides read TGTGCCAGCAGTACAGGGGGCGGGACAGATACGCAGTATTTT. The full variable domain, its missing parts supplied by reference TRBV28 and TRBJ2-3, is DVKVTQSSRYLVKRTGEKVFLECVQDMDHENMFWYRQDPGLGLRLIYFSYDVKMKEKGDIPEGYSVSREKKERFSLILESASTNQTSMYLCASSTGGGTDTQYFGPGTRLTVL.

The chain uses TRBV5-5 and TRBJ1-2; D is unresolved. Trimming took off 2 bases at V and 0 bases at J, with 8 bases between the two ends. The CDR3 runs 14 residues. Per germline, CDR1 SGHKS and CDR2 YYEKEE (reference sequence). DNA of the CDR3: TGTGCCAGCAGCTTTGAGAGGACTAACTATGGCTACACCTTC. Translating gives CASSFERTNYGYTF.

The rearrangement uses TRBV2 and TRBJ2-2; TRBD2 might be the D (6 bases). The germline V and J ends were trimmed by 8 bases and 2 bases, with 15 bases remaining between them. CDR1 is SNHLY, CDR2 FYNNEI, per germline. The CDR3 is made up of 15 amino acids. The CDR3 nucleotides read TGTGCCAGCGCCTCTGGGGGGTTCAACACCGGGGAGCTGTTTTTT. This sequence encodes CASASGGFNTGELFF.

This chain links TRBV28 with TRBJ1-1, with a possible D match to TRBD1 (5 bases). Trimming cost V 4 bases and J 0 bases, with 15 bases left between them. The germline V gene has CDR1 MDHEN and CDR2 SYDVKM. CDR3 length: 16 amino acids. CDR3 in amino acids: CASSSSGRGVNTEAFF. The CDR3 DNA reads TGTGCCAGCAGTTCCTCAGGACGGGGGGTGAACACTGAAGCTTTCTTT. Looking up the rest from reference TRBV28 and TRBJ1-1 gives the full variable domain: DVKVTQSSRYLVKRTGEKVFLECVQDMDHENMFWYRQDPGLGLRLIYFSYDVKMKEKGDIPEGYSVSREKKERFSLILESASTNQTSMYLCASSSSGRGVNTEAFFGQGTRLTVV.

V usage is TRBV19 and J usage is TRBJ1-1; D may be TRBD1 (5 bases). Germline loops: CDR1 LNHDA, CDR2 SQIVND (reference sequence). This CDR3 comprises 14 residues. The V end lost 5 bases, the J end lost 6 bases, and 16 bases lay between the germline ends. DNA for the CDR3: TGTGCCAGTAGTTCGGGCAGGGTGTTTGCTGAAGCTTTCTTT. Translating it yields CASSSGRVFAEAFF. The full variable domain, completed using reference TRBV19 and TRBJ1-1, is DGGITQSPKYLFRKEGQNVTLSCEQNLNHDAMYWYRQDPGQGLRLIYYSQIVNDFQKGDIAEGYSVSREKKESFPLTVTSAQKNPTAFYLCASSSGRVFAEAFFGQGTRLTVV.

This chain joins TRBV27 and TRBJ2-4; D gene unclear. V shed 6 bases and J shed 0 bases, with 12 bases lying between them. This CDR3 has 15 amino acids. Germline V gene lookup returns CDR1 MNHEY and CDR2 SMNVEV (reference sequence). The CDR3 loop reads CASSDLGPAKNIQYF. As DNA, the CDR3 is TGTGCCAGCAGCGATCTGGGCCCAGCCAAAAACATTCAGTACTTC.

The chain joins TRBV15 to TRBJ1-2, with 7 positions matching TRBD1. Germline values: CDR1 LNHNV, CDR2 YYDKDF (reference sequence). The ends lost 5 bases at V and 8 bases at J; junction bases unmatched: 17. The CDR3 covers 16 residues. The CDR3 region has the DNA TGTGCCACCAGCGGCCTAAGGTGGAGGGGGCTGGGAGGCTACACCTTC. Its protein product is CATSGLRWRGLGGYTF. The full variable domain, in which reference TRBV15 and TRBJ1-2 provide the parts outside the CDR3, is DAMVIQNPRYQVTQFGKPVTLSCSQTLNHNVMYWYQQKSSQAPKLLFHYYDKDFNNEADTPDNFQSRRPNTSFCFLDIRSPGLGDTAMYLCATSGLRWRGLGGYTFGSGTRLTVV.

The gene calls are TRBV6-1 and TRBJ2-1, with TRBD1 matching 8 bases. The trim removed 5 bases at V and 4 bases at J, leaving 7 bases unmatched. Germline V lookup: CDR1 MNHNS, CDR2 SASEGT. This CDR3 spans 15 amino acids. The CDR3 DNA reads as TGTGCCAGCAGTTTCCAGGGGGCTATATACAATGAGCAGTTCTTC. Translation: CASSFQGAIYNEQFF.

The V gene is TRBV11-2, the J gene TRBJ1-1, with D hard to call. The germline V gene encodes CDR1 SGHAT and CDR2 FQNNGV. This CDR3 is built from 13 residues. Deletions cut 6 bases from V and 3 bases from J, with 11 bases between. CDR3: CASSSTVYTEAFF. The CDR3 DNA follows: TGTGCCAGCAGTTCAACTGTGTACACTGAAGCTTTCTTT.

V gene TRBV5-1 combines with J gene TRBJ2-7; D may be TRBD2 (6 bases). V lost 2 bases, J lost 3 bases, and 9 bases lay in between. The CDR3 covers 13 residues. In germline, CDR1 is SGHRS, CDR2 YFSETQ. CDR3 nucleotides: TGCGCCAGCAGCTTCGGGAGATTCTACGAGCAGTACTTC. It specifies CASSFGRFYEQYF.

The J gene is TRBJ2-7, the V gene TRBV5-4; TRBD2 matches at 9 bases. From germline, CDR1 is SGHNT and CDR2 YYREEE (reference sequence). The ends lost 4 bases at V and 3 bases at J; junction bases unmatched: 11. The CDR3 runs to 16 residues. CDR3 coding DNA: TGTGCCAGCAGCCAAACAAGCGGGAGGTCGAACTACGAGCAGTACTTC. Encoded protein: CASSQTSGRSNYEQYF.

The V call is TRBV30, the J call TRBJ1-1, with 9 positions matching TRBD1. The CDR3 totals 9 residues. The ends lost 8 bases at V and 11 bases at J; junction bases unmatched: 3. CDR1 is GTSNPN and CDR2 is SVGIG in the germline V gene (reference sequence). The CDR3 DNA is TGTGCCGGACAGGGGTTGGCTTTCTTT. Translating it yields CAGQGLAFF.

This sequence joins TRBV20-1 and TRBJ2-1, with D unclear. Trimming shortened V by 1 base and J by 9 bases, and 7 bases separated the two germline ends. Germline CDR1 DFQATT, CDR2 SNEGSKA (reference sequence). The CDR3 loop spans 11 amino acids. For the CDR3, the DNA is TGCAGTGCTAGAGCCCTCGGTGAGCAGTTCTTC. Translating it yields CSARALGEQFF.

The chain uses TRBV5-5 and TRBJ2-5, with 10 bases matching TRBD2. The trim removed 4 bases at V and 1 base at J, leaving 4 bases unmatched. Germline loops: CDR1 SGHKS, CDR2 YYEKEE (reference sequence). The CDR3 runs 15 residues. Here the CDR3 reads CASSPGLASQETQYF. The CDR3 nucleotides are TGTGCCAGCAGCCCGGGACTAGCGAGCCAAGAGACCCAGTACTTC.

The sample holds one count of this clone. The CDR3, as DNA: TGTGCCAGCAGCTCCCAGGGGGTGGTCTATGGCTACACCTTC. Amino acid sequence: CASSSQGVVYGYTF. The chain employs TRBV5-6 and TRBJ1-2; 7 bases are a match to TRBD1. V was clipped by 3 bases and J by 4 bases; unmatched bases: 6. CDR1 and CDR2 (germline): SGHDT, YYEEEE. The CDR3 has 14 residues. The full variable domain, rest sourced from reference TRBV5-6 and TRBJ1-2, is DAGVTQSPTHLIKTRGQQVTLRCSPKSGHDTVSWYQQALGQGPQFIFQYYEEEERQRGNFPDRFSGHQFPNYSSELNVNALLLGDSALYLCASSSQGVVYGYTFGSGTRLTVV.

The CDR3 sequence is CASSLPGQGYGYTF. The CDR3 DNA sequence: TGTGCCAGCAGCTTACCGGGACAGGGGTATGGCTACACCTTC. The rearrangement joins TRBV7-9 to TRBJ1-2, with TRBD1 matching over 10 bases. The CDR3 sequence is 14 residues long. CDR1 and CDR2 from the germline V gene are SEHNR and FQNEAQ (reference sequence). The V gene end was trimmed by 2 bases and the J gene end by 5 bases; junction bases not matched to a gene: 2.

The gene calls are TRBV10-3 and TRBJ1-1; D perhaps matches TRBD1 (6 bases). Trimming left V 9 bases short and J 3 bases short, with 11 bases between. From germline, CDR1 is ENHRY and CDR2 SYGVKD. The CDR3 loop spans 12 amino acids. CDR3 amino acids: CAIQGEDTEAFF. The DNA of the CDR3 is TGTGCCATACAGGGAGAGGACACTGAAGCTTTCTTT.

CDR3 DNA sequence: TGTGCCAGCAGCTTGTACAGGGCCCAACGCCTAGCCAAAAACATTCAGTACTTC. The encoded protein is CASSLYRAQRLAKNIQYF. The V gene is TRBV7-9, the J gene TRBJ2-4; tentatively, D is TRBD1 (6 bases). Germline V lookup: CDR1 SEHNR, CDR2 FQNEAQ (reference sequence). V was trimmed by 3 bases and J by 0 bases, leaving 18 bases between them. The CDR3 runs to 18 residues.